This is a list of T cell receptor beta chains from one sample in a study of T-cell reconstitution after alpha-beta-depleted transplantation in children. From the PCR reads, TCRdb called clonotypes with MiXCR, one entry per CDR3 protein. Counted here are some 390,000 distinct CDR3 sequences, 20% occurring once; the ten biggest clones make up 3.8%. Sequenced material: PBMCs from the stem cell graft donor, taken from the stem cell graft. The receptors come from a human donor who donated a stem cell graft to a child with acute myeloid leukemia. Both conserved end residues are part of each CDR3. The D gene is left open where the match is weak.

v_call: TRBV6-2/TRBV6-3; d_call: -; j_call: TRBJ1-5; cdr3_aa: CASSYSKGPSVQPQHF
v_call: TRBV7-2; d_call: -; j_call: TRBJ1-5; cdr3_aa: CASSRVRDQPQHF
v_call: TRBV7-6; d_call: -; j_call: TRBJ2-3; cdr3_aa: CASSLVQGRDTQYF
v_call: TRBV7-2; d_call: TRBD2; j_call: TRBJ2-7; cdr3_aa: CASSLGTSGYYEQYF
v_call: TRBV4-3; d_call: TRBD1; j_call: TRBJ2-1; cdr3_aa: CASSQGTGFELYNEQFF
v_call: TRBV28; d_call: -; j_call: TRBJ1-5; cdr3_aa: CASLRGAPGQPQHF
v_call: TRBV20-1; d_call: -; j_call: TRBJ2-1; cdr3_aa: CSVGSASSYNEQFF
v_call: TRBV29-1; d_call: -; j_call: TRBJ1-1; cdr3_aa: CSAARAENTEAFF
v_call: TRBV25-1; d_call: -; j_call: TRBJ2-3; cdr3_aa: CASSETTGDTQYF
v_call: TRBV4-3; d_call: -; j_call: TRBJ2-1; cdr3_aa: CASSQGVGTSSYNEQFF
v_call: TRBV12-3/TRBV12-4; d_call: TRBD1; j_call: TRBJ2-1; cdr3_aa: CASSDSRDRGHEQFF
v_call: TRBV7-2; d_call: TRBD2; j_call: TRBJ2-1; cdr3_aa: CASLSGGNEQFF
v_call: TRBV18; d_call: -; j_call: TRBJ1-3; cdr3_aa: CASSLSGGGGPGNTIYF
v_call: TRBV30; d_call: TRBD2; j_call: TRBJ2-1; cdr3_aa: CAWDSGRGRGEQFF
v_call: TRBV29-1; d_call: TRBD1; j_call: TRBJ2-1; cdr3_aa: CSVTGTGGLDEQFF
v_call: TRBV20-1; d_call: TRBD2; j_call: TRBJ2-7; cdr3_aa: CSARGASGQVAYEQYF
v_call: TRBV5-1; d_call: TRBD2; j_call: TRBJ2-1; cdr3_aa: CASTMGTSVNNEQFF
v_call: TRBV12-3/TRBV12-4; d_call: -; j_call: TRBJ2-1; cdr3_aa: CASSSGAGPSYNEQFF
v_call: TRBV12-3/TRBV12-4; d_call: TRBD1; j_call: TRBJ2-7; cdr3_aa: CASSPEGAEIYEQYF
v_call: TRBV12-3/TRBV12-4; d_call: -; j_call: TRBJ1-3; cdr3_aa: CASSLSGGSWSSIYF
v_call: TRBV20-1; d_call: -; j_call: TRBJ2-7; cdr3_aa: CSARAAGQSYEQYF
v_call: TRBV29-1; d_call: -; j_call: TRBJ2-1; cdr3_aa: CSAQLDNNEQFF
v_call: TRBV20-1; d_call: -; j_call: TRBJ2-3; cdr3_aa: CSAWTGTDTQYF
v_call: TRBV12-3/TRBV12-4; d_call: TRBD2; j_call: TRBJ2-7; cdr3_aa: CASSYLPLAAGYEQYF
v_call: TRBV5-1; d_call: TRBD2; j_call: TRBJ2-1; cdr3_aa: CASSLAPSGSSSAYNEQFF
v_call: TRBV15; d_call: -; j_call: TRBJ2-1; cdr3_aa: CATSRVKESAEQFF
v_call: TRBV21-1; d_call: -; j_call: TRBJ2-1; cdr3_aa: CASSKSQGANYNEQFF
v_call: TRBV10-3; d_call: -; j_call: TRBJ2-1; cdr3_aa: CAISESGEGEQFF
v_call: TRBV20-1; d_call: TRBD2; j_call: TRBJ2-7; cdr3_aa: CSASPLTSGGYEQYF
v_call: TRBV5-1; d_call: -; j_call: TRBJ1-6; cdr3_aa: CASSPEGPYNSPLHF
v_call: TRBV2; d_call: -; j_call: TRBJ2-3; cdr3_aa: CASRDSPLLDDF
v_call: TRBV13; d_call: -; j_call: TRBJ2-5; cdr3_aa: CASSYRTTQETQYF
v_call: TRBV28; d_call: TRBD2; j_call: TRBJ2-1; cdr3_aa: CASSLYETSVINEQFF
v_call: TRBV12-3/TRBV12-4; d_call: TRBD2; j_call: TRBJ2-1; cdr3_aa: CASSLGTSRGEQFF
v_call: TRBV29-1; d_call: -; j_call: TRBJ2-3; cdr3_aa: CSVGGGTDFTDTQYF
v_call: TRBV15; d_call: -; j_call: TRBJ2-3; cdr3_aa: CATSRKIGVGTDTQYF
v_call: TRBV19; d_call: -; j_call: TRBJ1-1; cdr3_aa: CASSETGQFEKAFF
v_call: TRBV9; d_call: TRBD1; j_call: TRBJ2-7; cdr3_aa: CASSVGGQSSYEQYF
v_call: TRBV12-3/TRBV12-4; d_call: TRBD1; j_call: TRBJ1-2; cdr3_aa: CASSFGQDGYTF
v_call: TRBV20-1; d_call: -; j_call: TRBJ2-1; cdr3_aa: CSEFVVGPYNEQFF
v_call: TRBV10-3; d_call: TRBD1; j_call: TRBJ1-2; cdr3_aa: CAIRAGTATNYGYTF
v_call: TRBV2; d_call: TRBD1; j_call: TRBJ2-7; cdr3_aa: CASSVQGVYEQYF